What follows is one T cell receptor beta chain and its context. As yet, its antigen is unknown. The CDR3 contains 14 residues. Trimming cost V 1 base and J 8 bases; bases outside gene matches: 2. The germline V gene has CDR1 SGHRS and CDR2 YFSETQ. The sample belongs to a study of radiotherapy plus CTLA-4 blockade in lung cancer. At the level of the study: Among enrolled patients, under 20% responded and around 30% achieved disease control.

Some clones are missing from TCRdb's copy, which holds only in-frame ones; the method was immunoSEQ multiplex PCR. The table has tens of thousands of clones, more than 60% seen once. Study results and caveats: Expansion of tumor-derived TCR clones was observed in blood after radiotherapy plus ipilimumab.

This clonotype was obtained from a human donor with non-small cell lung cancer who had a partial response to radiotherapy plus ipilimumab. The specimen comprised peripheral blood, sampled from a patient treated with radiotherapy plus ipilimumab. The rearrangement links TRBV5-1 to TRBJ2-1, with 11 bases matching TRBD2. CDR3: CASSLLAGGHEQFF. CDR3 bases: TGCGCCAGCAGCTTGCTAGCGGGGGGACATGAGCAGTTCTTC.